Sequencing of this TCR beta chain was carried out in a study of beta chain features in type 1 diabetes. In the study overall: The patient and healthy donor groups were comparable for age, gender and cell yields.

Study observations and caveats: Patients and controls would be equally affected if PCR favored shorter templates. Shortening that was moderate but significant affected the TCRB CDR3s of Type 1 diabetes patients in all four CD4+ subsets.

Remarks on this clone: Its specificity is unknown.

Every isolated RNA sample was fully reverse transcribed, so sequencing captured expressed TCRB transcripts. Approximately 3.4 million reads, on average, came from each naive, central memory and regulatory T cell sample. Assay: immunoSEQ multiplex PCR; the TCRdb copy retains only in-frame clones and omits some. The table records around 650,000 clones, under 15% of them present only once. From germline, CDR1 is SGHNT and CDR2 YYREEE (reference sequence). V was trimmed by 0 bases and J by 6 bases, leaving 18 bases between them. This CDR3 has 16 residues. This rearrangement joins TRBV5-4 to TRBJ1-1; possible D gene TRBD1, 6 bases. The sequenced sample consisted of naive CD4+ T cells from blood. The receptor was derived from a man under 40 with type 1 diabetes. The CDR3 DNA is TGTGCCAGCAGCTTGGCACAGGGAGGGAGTAAAGCTGAAGCTTTCTTT. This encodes CASSLAQGGSKAEAFF.